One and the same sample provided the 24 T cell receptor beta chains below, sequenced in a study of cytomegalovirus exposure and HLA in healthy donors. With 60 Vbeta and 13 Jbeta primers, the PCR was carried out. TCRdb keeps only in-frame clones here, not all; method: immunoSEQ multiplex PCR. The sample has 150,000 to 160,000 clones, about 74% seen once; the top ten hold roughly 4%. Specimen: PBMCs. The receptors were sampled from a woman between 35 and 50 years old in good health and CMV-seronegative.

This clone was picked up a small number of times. The CDR3 nucleotides read TGTGCCAGCAGCTTTAGCTTCCCCGAGGGTGAAGCTTTCTTT. This encodes CASSFSFPEGEAFF. The chain employs TRBV5-5 and TRBJ1-1; no firm D call. CDR3 length: 14 amino acids. Trimming left V 2 bases short and J 7 bases short, with 15 bases between. The germline V gene has CDR1 SGHKS and CDR2 YYEKEE (reference sequence). The whole variable domain, remainder taken from reference TRBV5-5 and TRBJ1-1, is DAGVTQSPTHLIKTRGQQVTLRCSPISGHKSVSWYQQVLGQGPQFIFQYYEKEERGRGNFPDRFSARQFPNYSSELNVNALLLGDSALYLCASSFSFPEGEAFFGQGTRLTVV.

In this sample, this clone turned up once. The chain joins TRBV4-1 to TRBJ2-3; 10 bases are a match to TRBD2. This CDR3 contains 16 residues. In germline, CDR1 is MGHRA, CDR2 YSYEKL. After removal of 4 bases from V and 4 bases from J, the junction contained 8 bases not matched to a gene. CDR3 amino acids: CASSPRGAGGPDTQYF. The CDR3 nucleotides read TGCGCCAGCAGCCCCCGGGGAGCGGGGGGGCCAGATACGCAGTATTTT.

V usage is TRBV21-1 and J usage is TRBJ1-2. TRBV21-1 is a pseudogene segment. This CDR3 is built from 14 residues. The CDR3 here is CASSNSGGSYGYTF. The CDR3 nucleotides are TGTGCCAGCAGCAATTCGGGGGGGTCCTATGGCTACACCTTC.

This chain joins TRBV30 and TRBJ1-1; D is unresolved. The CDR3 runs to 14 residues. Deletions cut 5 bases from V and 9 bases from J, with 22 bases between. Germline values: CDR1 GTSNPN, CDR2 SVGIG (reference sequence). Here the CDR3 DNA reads TGTGCCTGGTCCTTAGGAATCGATGGACTAAAAGCTTTCTTT. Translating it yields CAWSLGIDGLKAFF.

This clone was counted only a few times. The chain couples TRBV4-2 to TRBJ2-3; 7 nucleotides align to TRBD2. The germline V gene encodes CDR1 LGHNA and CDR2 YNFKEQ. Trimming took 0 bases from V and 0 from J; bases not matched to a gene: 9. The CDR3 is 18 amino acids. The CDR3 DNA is TGTGCCAGCAGCCAAGAACCTGCTAGCGGAACTAGCACAGATACGCAGTATTTT. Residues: CASSQEPASGTSTDTQYF.

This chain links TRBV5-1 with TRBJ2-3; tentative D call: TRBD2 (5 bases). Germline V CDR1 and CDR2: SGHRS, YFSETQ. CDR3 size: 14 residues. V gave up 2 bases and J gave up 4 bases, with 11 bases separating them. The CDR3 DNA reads TGCGCCAGCAGCTTAAGCAGGACTTCAGATACGCAGTATTTT. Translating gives CASSLSRTSDTQYF.

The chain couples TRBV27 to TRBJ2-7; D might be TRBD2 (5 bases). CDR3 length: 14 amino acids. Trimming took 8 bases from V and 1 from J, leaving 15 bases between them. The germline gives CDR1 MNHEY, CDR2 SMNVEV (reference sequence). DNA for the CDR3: TGTGCCAGCCTCGGGCTAGCTGAGTCCTACGAGCAGTACTTC. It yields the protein CASLGLAESYEQYF.

CDR3 in DNA: TGTGCCTGGAACCCCCCCGGGTCACCCCTCCACTTT. Amino acid sequence: CAWNPPGSPLHF. This chain connects TRBV30 to TRBJ1-6; D is unresolved. Trimming cost V 4 bases and J 10 bases, with 11 bases left between them. CDR1 is GTSNPN, CDR2 SVGIG, per germline (reference sequence). The CDR3 is made up of 12 amino acids.

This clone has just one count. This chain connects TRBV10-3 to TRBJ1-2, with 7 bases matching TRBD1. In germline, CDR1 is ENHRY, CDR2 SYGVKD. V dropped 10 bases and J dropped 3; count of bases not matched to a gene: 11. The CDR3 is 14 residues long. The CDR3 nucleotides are TGTGCCAGCACAGGACAGGTAGAAGACTATGGCTACACCTTC. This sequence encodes CASTGQVEDYGYTF.

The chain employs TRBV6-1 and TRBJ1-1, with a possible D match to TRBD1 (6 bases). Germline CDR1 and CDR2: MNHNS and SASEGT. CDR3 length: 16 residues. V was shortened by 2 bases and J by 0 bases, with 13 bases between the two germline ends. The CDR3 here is CASSEYPTGLNTEAFF. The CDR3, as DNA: TGTGCCAGCAGTGAATATCCCACAGGGCTGAACACTGAAGCTTTCTTT.

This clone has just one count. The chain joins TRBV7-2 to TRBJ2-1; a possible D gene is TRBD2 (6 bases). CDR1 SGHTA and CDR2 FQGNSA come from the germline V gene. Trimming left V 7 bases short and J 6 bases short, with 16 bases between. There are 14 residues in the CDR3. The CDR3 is CASTTGDEVNEQFF. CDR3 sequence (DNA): TGTGCCAGCACAACGGGAGATGAAGTCAATGAGCAGTTCTTC.

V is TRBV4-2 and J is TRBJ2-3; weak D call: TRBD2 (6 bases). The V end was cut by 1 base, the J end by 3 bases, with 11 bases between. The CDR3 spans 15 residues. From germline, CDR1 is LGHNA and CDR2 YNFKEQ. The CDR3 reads CASSQGGGWTDTQYF. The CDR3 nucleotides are TGTGCCAGCAGCCAAGGTGGGGGGTGGACAGATACGCAGTATTTT.

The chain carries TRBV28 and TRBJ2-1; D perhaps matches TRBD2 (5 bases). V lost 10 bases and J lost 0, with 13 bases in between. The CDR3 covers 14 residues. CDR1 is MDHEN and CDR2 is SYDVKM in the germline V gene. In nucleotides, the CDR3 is TGTGCCATCGATAGGACTTCCTCCTACAATGAGCAGTTCTTC. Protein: CAIDRTSSYNEQFF. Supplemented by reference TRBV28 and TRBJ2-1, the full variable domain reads DVKVTQSSRYLVKRTGEKVFLECVQDMDHENMFWYRQDPGLGLRLIYFSYDVKMKEKGDIPEGYSVSREKKERFSLILESASTNQTSMYLCAIDRTSSYNEQFFGPGTRLTVL.

The DNA for the CDR3 is TGTGCCAGCAGTTACGGCGCCTCGGCGGGGGCCCAGTACTTC. Translated, it gives CASSYGASAGAQYF. The chain uses TRBV6-5 and TRBJ2-5, with 7 bases lining up with TRBD2. Germline V gives CDR1 MNHEY, CDR2 SVGAGI. V dropped 2 bases and J dropped 9; count of bases not matched to a gene: 9. The CDR3 contains 14 residues.

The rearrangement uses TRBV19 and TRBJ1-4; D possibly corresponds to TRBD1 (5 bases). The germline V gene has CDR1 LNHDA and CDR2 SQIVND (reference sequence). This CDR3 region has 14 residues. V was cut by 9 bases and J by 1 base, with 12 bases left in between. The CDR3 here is CASAPRGTNEKLFF. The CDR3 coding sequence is TGTGCCAGCGCCCCTAGGGGAACTAATGAAAAACTGTTTTTT.

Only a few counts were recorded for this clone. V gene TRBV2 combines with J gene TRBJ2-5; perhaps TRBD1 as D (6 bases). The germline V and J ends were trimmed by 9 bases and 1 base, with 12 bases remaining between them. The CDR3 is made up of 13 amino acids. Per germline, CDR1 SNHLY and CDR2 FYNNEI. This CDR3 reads CARAGDPQETQYF. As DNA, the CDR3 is TGTGCCAGGGCAGGGGACCCCCAAGAGACCCAGTACTTC.

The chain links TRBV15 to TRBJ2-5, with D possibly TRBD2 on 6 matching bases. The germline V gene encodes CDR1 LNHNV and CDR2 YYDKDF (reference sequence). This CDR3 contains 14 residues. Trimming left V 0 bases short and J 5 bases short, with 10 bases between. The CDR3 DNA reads TGTGCCACCAGCAGAGAGATAGCGGAGGAGACCCAGTACTTC. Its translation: CATSREIAEETQYF.

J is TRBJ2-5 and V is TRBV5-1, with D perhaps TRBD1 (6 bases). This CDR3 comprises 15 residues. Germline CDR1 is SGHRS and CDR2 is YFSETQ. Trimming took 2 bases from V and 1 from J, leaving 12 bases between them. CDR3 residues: CASSLNTGTQETQYF. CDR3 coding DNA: TGCGCCAGCAGCTTAAATACAGGGACCCAAGAGACCCAGTACTTC.

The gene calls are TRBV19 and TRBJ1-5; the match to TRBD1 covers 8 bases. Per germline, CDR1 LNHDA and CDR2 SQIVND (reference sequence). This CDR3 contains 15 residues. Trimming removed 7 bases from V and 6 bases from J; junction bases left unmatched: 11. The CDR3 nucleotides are TGTGCCAGTACAGTCTCGGACAGGGCAATTCAGCCCCAGCATTTT. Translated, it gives CASTVSDRAIQPQHF.

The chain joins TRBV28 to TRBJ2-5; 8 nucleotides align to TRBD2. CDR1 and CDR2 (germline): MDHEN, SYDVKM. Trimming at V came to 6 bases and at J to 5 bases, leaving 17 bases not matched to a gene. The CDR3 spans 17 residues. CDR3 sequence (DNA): TGTGCCAGCAGACCCCCGGGGGGGGGTCCGTTGCGGGAGACCCAGTACTTC. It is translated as CASRPPGGGPLRETQYF.

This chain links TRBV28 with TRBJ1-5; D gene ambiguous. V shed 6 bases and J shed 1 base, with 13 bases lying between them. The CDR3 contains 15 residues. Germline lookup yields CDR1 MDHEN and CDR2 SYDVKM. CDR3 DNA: TGTGCCAGCAGCCCCGTTATCGGGAGCAATCAGCCCCAGCATTTT. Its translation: CASSPVIGSNQPQHF.

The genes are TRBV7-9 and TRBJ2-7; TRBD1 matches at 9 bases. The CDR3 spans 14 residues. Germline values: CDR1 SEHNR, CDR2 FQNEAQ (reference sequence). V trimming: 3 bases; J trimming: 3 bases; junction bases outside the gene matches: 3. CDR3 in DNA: TGTGCCAGCAGCTTCGGGACAGGGAACTACGAGCAGTACTTC. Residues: CASSFGTGNYEQYF. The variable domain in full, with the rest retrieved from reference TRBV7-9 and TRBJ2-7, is DTGVSQNPRHKITKRGQNVTFRCDPISEHNRLYWYRQTLGQGPEFLTYFQNEAQLEKSRLLSDRFSAERPKGSFSTLEIQRTEQGDSAMYLCASSFGTGNYEQYFGPGTRLTVT.

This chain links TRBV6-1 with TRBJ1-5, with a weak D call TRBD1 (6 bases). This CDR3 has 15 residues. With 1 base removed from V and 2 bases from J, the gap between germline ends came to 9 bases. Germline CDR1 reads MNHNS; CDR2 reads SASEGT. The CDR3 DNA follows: TGTGCCAGCAGTGAAGGATACAGGGGCAATCAGCCCCAGCATTTT. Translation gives CASSEGYRGNQPQHF.

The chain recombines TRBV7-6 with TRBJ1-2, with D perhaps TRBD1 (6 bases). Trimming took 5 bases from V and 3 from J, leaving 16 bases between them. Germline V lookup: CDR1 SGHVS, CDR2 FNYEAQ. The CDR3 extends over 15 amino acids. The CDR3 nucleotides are TGTGCCAGCAGCCCTACGACAGGCTCATACTATGGCTACACCTTC. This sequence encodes CASSPTTGSYYGYTF. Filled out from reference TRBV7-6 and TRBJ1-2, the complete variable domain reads GAGVSQSPRYKVTKRGQDVALRCDPISGHVSLYWYRQALGQGPEFLTYFNYEAQQDKSGLPNDRFSAERPEGSISTLTIQRTEQRDSAMYRCASSPTTGSYYGYTFGSGTRLTVV.